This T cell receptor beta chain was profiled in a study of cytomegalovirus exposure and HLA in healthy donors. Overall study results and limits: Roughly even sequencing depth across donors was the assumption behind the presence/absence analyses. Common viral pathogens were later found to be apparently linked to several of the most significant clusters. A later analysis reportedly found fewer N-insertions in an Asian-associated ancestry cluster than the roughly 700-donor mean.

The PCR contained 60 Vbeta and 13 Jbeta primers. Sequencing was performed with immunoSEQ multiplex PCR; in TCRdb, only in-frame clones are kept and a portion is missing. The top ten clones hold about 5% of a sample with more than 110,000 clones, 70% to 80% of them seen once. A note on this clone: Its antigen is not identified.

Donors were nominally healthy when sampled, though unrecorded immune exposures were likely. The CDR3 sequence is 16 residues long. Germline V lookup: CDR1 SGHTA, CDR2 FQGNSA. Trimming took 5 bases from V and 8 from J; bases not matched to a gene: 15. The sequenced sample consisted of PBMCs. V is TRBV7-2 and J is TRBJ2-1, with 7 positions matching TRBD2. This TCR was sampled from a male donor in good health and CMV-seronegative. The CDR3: CASSPYMRGRVHEQFF. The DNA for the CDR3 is TGTGCCAGCAGCCCCTATATGCGGGGGAGGGTCCATGAGCAGTTCTTC.